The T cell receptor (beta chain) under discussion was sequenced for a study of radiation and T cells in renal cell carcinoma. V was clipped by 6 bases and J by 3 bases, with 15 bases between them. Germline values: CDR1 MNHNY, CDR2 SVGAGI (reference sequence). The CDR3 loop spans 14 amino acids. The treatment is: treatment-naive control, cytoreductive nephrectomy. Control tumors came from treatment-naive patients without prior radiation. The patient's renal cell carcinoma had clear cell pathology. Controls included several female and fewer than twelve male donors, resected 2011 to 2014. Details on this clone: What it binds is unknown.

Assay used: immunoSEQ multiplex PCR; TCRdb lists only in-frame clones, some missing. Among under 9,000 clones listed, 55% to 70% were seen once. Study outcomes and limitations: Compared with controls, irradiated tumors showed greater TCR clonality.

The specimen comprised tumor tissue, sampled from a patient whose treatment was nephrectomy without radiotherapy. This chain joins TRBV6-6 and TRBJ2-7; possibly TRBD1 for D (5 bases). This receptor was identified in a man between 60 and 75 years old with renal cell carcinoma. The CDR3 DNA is TGTGCCAGCAGCCTCCGCCTACAGGACTACGAGCAGTACTTC. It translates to CASSLRLQDYEQYF.